Presented here are 6 T cell receptor beta chains from one specimen sequenced in a study of early T cells in non-severe SARS-CoV-2 infection. TCRdb analysed the 5' RACE reads with MiXCR anew, one entry per CDR3 protein. This table has 55,000 to 75,000 distinct CDR3 sequences, 10% to 15% appearing once. The sample taken for sequencing was whole blood. These receptors were obtained from an adult who was a healthcare worker with PCR-confirmed SARS-CoV-2 infection or an uninfected control (not recorded which).

Remarks on this clonotype: The junction departs from the called germline gene at one end, perhaps through a read error. The chain employs TRBV9 and TRBJ2-3; D not resolved. Germline loops: CDR1 SGDLS, CDR2 YYNGEE. The CDR3 covers 14 residues. The CDR3 here is CTSSVEDVTDTQYF. DNA of the CDR3: TGTACCAGCAGCGTAGAGGATGTCACAGATACGCAGTATTTT.

The chain joins TRBV7-9 to TRBJ1-1, with 8 bases that match TRBD1. The CDR3 has 14 amino acids. The V gene's germline CDR1 is SEHNR and CDR2 FQNEAQ (reference sequence). Trimming at V came to 5 bases and at J to 3 bases, leaving 5 bases not matched to a gene. In DNA, the CDR3 is TGTGCCAGCAGCCCGGACAGGGAGGACACTGAAGCTTTCTTT. Protein product: CASSPDREDTEAFF.

As DNA, the CDR3 is TGTGCCTGGAGTGTACGTCAGGATTATGGCTACACCTTC. Translated, it gives CAWSVRQDYGYTF. This sequence joins TRBV30 and TRBJ1-2; D gene uncertain. Germline V gene sequence: CDR1 GTSNPN, CDR2 SVGIG (reference sequence). This CDR3 is built from 13 residues. The V end was cut by 0 bases, the J end by 5 bases, with 10 bases between.

The table lists this clonotype with many counts. The chain recombines TRBV4-2 with TRBJ1-5; D is perhaps TRBD1 (6 bases). Germline CDR1 and CDR2: LGHNA and YNFKEQ. V was clipped by 4 bases and J by 7 bases, with 14 bases between them. The CDR3 covers 14 residues. The CDR3 nucleotides read TGTGCCAGCAGCCCCTCTGTGGGGGCACAGCCCCAGCATTTT. Protein product: CASSPSVGAQPQHF.

This clonotype was counted only a few times. This sequence joins TRBV27 and TRBJ2-7; 11 positions match TRBD1. J gave up 3 bases and V 6 bases, and 19 bases lay outside the gene matches. The germline V gene has CDR1 MNHEY and CDR2 SMNVEV (reference sequence). This CDR3 contains 19 residues. CDR3 amino acids: CASSKKFPLMGQGVYEQYF. The CDR3 nucleotides are TGTGCCAGCAGCAAAAAATTTCCTCTGATGGGACAGGGGGTCTACGAGCAGTACTTC.

V usage is TRBV2 and J usage is TRBJ2-5, with D perhaps being TRBD1 or TRBD2 (5 bases each). Germline V gene sequence: CDR1 SNHLY, CDR2 FYNNEI. The CDR3 contains 15 residues. With 6 bases removed from V and 5 bases from J, the gap between germline ends came to 19 bases. CDR3 sequence: CASSTSGTPPETQYF. CDR3 bases: TGTGCCAGCAGCACTTCCGGGACGCCACCGGAGACCCAGTACTTC. Drawing the rest from reference TRBV2 and TRBJ2-5, the complete variable domain is EPEVTQTPSHQVTQMGQEVILRCVPISNHLYFYWYRQILGQKVEFLVSFYNNEISEKSEIFDDQFSVERPDGSNFTLKIRSTKLEDSAMYFCASSTSGTPPETQYFGPGTRLLVL.